This T cell receptor beta chain emerged from a study of cytomegalovirus exposure and HLA in healthy donors (dated by TCRdb to 2016 to 2017). For the study in its entirety: According to an earlier analysis of around 600 of the donors, 150 million to 200 million T cells yielded over 100 million unique TCR beta sequences and around 280 Gb of sequence data. An early release covering roughly 600 HLA-typed donors comprised approximately 290 gigabases of sequencing data and 85 million to 100 million unique TCR sequences. Of the 350 to 450 genotyped donors, about 80% fell in the genetic ancestry cluster associated with self-reported Caucasian donors. The study aimed to test whether cataloging public T cell receptors could reveal signatures of past pathogen exposure. Using immunosequencing, the study profiled T cell repertoires from 666 subjects and related those repertoires to cytomegalovirus serostatus. Along with the approximately 700-subject first cohort, a separate validation cohort of approximately 110 different subjects was used. To predict cytomegalovirus infection status, the study combined high-throughput TCR immunosequencing, statistical association of individual TCRs with disease status, and machine learning. A later analysis re-examined previously published TCR beta repertoires from roughly 650 donors and added high-resolution HLA genotyping to investigate patterns of TCR occurrence. Rather than drawing on any new phenotypic data, the later analysis identified candidate immune exposures from TCR beta sequences and the way those sequences occurred across donors. To decide whether each TCR beta V gene segment behaved as functional or pseudogenic, an earlier analysis of approximately 590 of the donors relied on high-throughput TCR beta sequencing. Alongside the repertoire data, information on donor age, sex, ethnicity and CMV serostatus was compiled. In a later genetic analysis, genome-wide SNP genotypes for about 55% of the roughly 670 donors were used, and that subset was treated as a discovery cohort. All discovery cohort repertoires had been generated on a single sequencing platform. Class I and class II HLA loci were covered by the typing at four-digit resolution. Typing coverage differed by locus: A, B, C, DRB1 and DQB1 were typed in roughly 620-630 donors, DQA1 in 522, DPA1 in some 570, and DPB1 in just under 480. About 5 DR-DQ haplotypes were handled as single units for association and clustering, since linkage in the cohort was strong. Among roughly 400 genotyped donors of the cohort, an average of approximately 240,000 unique TCR beta nucleotide sequences was sequenced per donor, of which 15% to 20% were non-productive.

This clone was detected only once. What this receptor recognizes is not known. The input lacks base qualities; no much larger clone sits a single base away. General findings and caveats noted by the study authors: Compared with the roughly 700-donor mean, donors in an Asian-associated ancestry cluster had fewer N-insertions in productive TCRs, according to a later genetic analysis. In both the original and validation cohorts, the classifier was reported to diagnose cytomegalovirus status with high specificity and sensitivity. It was suggested by the authors that the approach could potentially be generalized to other disease states and immunological phenotypes. A further reported finding was that TCR beta sequences accurately predicted the HLA-A and HLA-B alleles for most subjects in the first cohort. Because the 87-base-pair reads could not distinguish some IMGT-functional V segments, including TRBV6-2 and TRBV6-3, those segments were excluded. A later genetic analysis associated a missense DCLRE1C variant with V-gene and J-gene trimming of TCR beta chains, and an independent cohort replicated the association. Only TCR beta chains were sequenced in this cohort, and the absence of alpha or paired-chain data limited detectable features. In an earlier analysis of more than 500 of the donors, most TCR beta V segments appeared in productive rearrangements about 90% or about 30% of the time, broadly matching IMGT annotations. In a later analysis, most CMV-associated TCR beta chains were found to appear HLA-restricted, with HLA associations seemingly driven largely by CMV exposure. CMV serostatus was the only immune exposure information available for the cohort. Compared with equally common non-associated chains, HLA-associated TCR beta chains in a later analysis were more clonally expanded and had lower generation probabilities. Roughly uniform sequencing depth across donors was assumed in presence/absence analyses, although this assumption may not hold. A later analysis found that TCR association rates varied across HLA loci, with DRB1 alleles showing the most associated TCRs and HLA-C alleles the fewest. A few of the identified cytomegalovirus-associated TCR beta chains were confirmed in vitro to be specific for cytomegalovirus antigens. Because HLA typing was unavailable for some donors at each locus, only the typed subset was used in association tests. Because counts were too low, 15 to 20 rarely observed V segments, including chromosome 9 orphons, were excluded from the earlier analysis of under 650 of the donors. Across donors, most TCR sequences were observed very rarely, whereas some public TCRs were present in many individuals. A cluster of highly shared sequence variants was judged likely to be a technical artifact of the sequencing pipeline. A later analysis associated about 16,000 TCR beta sequences with specific HLA alleles at a false discovery rate of 0.05. Correlated functional status among segregating V segments might be attributable to linkage disequilibrium, but an unknown experimental factor could not be ruled out. When HLA alleles, especially DR and DQ, strongly co-occurred, TCR associations were difficult to assign to individual alleles. Several of the top co-occurrence clusters appeared to be linked to parvovirus B19, influenza, CMV and Epstein-Barr virus, according to a later analysis. The study gave a list of around 170 TCR beta chains associated with cytomegalovirus.

The library was prepared using the immunoSEQ multiplex PCR assay. For the multiplex PCR, a mixture combining 60 forward primers for TCR Vbeta segments and 13 reverse primers for TCR Jbeta segments was used. Amplification of the CDR3 region of rearranged TCR beta genes was performed with a multiplex PCR assay on genomic DNA. The amplified TCR beta libraries were sequenced on the Illumina HiSeq System as 87-base-pair reads. Processing in the source paper ran as follows. A later analysis tallied tens of millions of unique TCR beta chains across the 660 or so repertoires, and some 10 million of those chains were shared by two or more donors. Raw reads were error-corrected and collapsed into unique sequences by a nearest-neighbor algorithm in which closely related sequences were merged to remove PCR and sequencing errors. V, D and J gene segments were assigned by aligning CDR3 sequences to IMGT reference sequences. For a sequence to be retained, a match of at least six nucleotides was required to both a V gene segment and a J gene segment. A rearrangement was called productive if the CDR3 had no stop codons and remained in frame with V and J, and every other rearrangement was called non-productive. Following IMGT convention, CDR3 was defined as the stretch from the second conserved V-encoded cysteine to the conserved J-encoded phenylalanine. In an earlier analysis of just under 600 of the donors, sequences lacking an unambiguous match to a single V gene segment were excluded. An earlier analysis of under 750 of the donors called V segments functional above 56.7% productive rearrangements and segregating when the between-donor standard deviation exceeded 5%. A statistical classification framework was developed to diagnose cytomegalovirus status using the catalog of TCR beta chain sequences. V and J gene assignment, in a later analysis, came from comparing TCR nucleotide sequences with IMGT/GENE-DB human TR gene sequences. The TCRdist pipeline was used in a later analysis to assign CDR3 sequences and most-parsimonious VDJ recombination scenarios. In a later analysis, each TCR beta chain was defined by its CDR3 amino acid sequence together with its V-gene family, and reads lacking a unique V-gene family were excluded. In a later analysis, 500 to 650 highly shared, low-generation-probability nucleotide sequences were removed to address suspected cross-contamination and a sequencing artifact. A later analysis calculated a clonal expansion index for each public chain from normalized within-repertoire ranks of inferred template counts. Generation probabilities in a later analysis came from a VDJ recombination model fitted to out-of-frame rearrangements, and those results were checked against IGoR. In a later analysis, TCR-TCR, TCR-HLA and TCR-CMV co-occurrence was scored with hypergeometric tests, and a repertoire-size bias correction was applied to TCR pairs. To estimate false discovery rates, a later analysis permuted the HLA or CMV assignments 20 times. In a later analysis, co-occurring TCRs were grouped with DBSCAN, and TCRdist sequence similarity was added when clustering was performed within HLA-allele-positive subsets. For co-occurrence clustering, repertoires with fewer than 30,000 or more than 120,000 public chains were excluded, along with about five repertoires with anomalous nucleotide sharing. Not all clones reach the TCRdb copy of this immuneACCESS table, which keeps in-frame sequences only. Checked studies attribute under half of the gap to unresolved V genes and leave the rest unexplained. Clonal size and the V and J genes are those of that table, whereas D and trimming came from the DNA. This sample holds fewer than 150,000 clones; around 77% were observed only once. The top ten clonotypes cover roughly 1.2% of the sample.

The cohort consisted of 600 to 700 healthy bone marrow donors. At the time of sampling, all cohort members were nominally healthy, though unrecorded immune exposures were likely present. The donor tested CMV seronegative and was one of the 352 seronegative cohort members. A peripheral blood sample was provided by each donor, and peripheral blood mononuclear cells were used for TCR beta sequencing. Genomic DNA extraction from the blood cell samples was performed with the Qiagen DNeasy Blood Extraction Kit. From cysteine to phenylalanine, the CDR3 is 16 amino acids long. Of the read, only the CDR3 DNA is kept; its 48 bases are in frame from base 1. For this chain, trimming is 1 base at the V end and 2 bases at the J end, and the number of junction bases without a gene match is 0. As encoded in the germline V gene, CDR1 is SNHLY while CDR2 is FYNNEI.

Sequencing used PBMCs. The sequence links TRBV2 to TRBJ2-1, and TRBD2 aligns with 12 junction nucleotides. This clonotype originated in a man between 45 and 60 years old in good health and CMV-seronegative. The CDR3 amino acid sequence is: CASSEGTSGTYNEQFF. Read as DNA, the sequence is TGTGCCAGCAGTGAAGGGACTAGCGGGACCTACAATGAGCAGTTCTTC.